The 16 T cell receptor beta chains below come from one sample, sequenced in a study of blood T cell repertoires in COVID-19. The table came from immunoSEQ multiplex PCR; TCRdb's copy has only in-frame clones and leaves some out. The sample has approximately 670,000 clones, about nine tenths seen once. The specimen sequenced was peripheral blood. All receptors come from a woman aged 18-29 years with acute or convalescent COVID-19.

The chain joins TRBV3-1 (or the pseudogene TRBV3-2) to TRBJ2-1, with D unresolved. The germline V gene has CDR1 LGHDT and CDR2 YNNKEL (reference sequence). Trimming removed 0 bases at V and 8 bases at J, with 14 bases between. The CDR3 covers 15 residues. The CDR3 sequence: CASSQDMWQVDEQFF. The CDR3 DNA reads as TGTGCCAGCAGCCAAGATATGTGGCAGGTCGATGAGCAGTTCTTC.

This chain links TRBV4-2 with TRBJ2-3; TRBD2 aligns across 9 bases. The germline V gene has CDR1 LGHNA and CDR2 YNFKEQ. The CDR3 has 18 amino acids. V dropped 4 bases and J dropped 0; count of bases not matched to a gene: 11. This CDR3 reads CASSRHLAGMTSTDTQYF. CDR3 in DNA: TGTGCCAGCAGCCGCCATCTAGCGGGAATGACTAGCACAGATACGCAGTATTTT.

The rearrangement links TRBV4-3 to TRBJ1-2; tentative D call: TRBD1 (5 bases). CDR1 and CDR2 from the germline V gene are LGHNA and YSLEER. With 1 base removed from V and 8 bases from J, the gap between germline ends came to 17 bases. The CDR3 sequence is 15 residues long. The DNA of the CDR3 is TGCGCCAGCAGCCAAGCCCCAACAGGTTTATGGGGCTACACCTTC. Translated, it gives CASSQAPTGLWGYTF.

The chain links TRBV7-2 to TRBJ1-1, with a tentative D call TRBD1 (5 bases). The germline V gene has CDR1 SGHTA and CDR2 FQGNSA. V lost 3 bases and J 4 bases, leaving 12 bases between the germline ends. The CDR3 runs 14 residues. The CDR3 loop reads CASSFAGPGTEAFF. CDR3 sequence (DNA): TGTGCCAGCAGCTTTGCAGGGCCCGGCACTGAAGCTTTCTTT.

V usage is TRBV12-3 or TRBV12-4 and J usage is TRBJ2-7, with D hard to call. The V gene lost 8 bases and the J gene lost 4 bases, with 12 bases spanning the gap. CDR3 length equals 12 residues. The CDR3 coding sequence is TGTGCCAGCCGCCGTGGTGCGTACGAGCAGTACTTC. Translated, it gives CASRRGAYEQYF.

The gene calls are TRBV9 and TRBJ1-2; 8 bases agree with TRBD1. Germline-derived CDR1 and CDR2 are SGDLS and YYNGEE. Trimming took 4 bases from V and 6 from J; bases not matched to a gene: 8. This CDR3 comprises 14 residues. The CDR3 bases are TGTGCCAGCAGCCCTTCGGGACAGGATAATGGCTACACCTTC. Protein: CASSPSGQDNGYTF.

The J gene is TRBJ2-3, the V gene TRBV10-3; TRBD1 matches 12 bases. Germline loops: CDR1 ENHRY, CDR2 SYGVKD. This CDR3 spans 14 amino acids. With 6 bases clipped from V and 6 bases from J, the junction kept 4 bases outside the gene matches. DNA for the CDR3: TGTGCCATCAGGGGACAGGGGGCAGGCGATACGCAGTATTTT. It yields the protein CAIRGQGAGDTQYF.

This chain links TRBV4-1 with TRBJ1-4; possibly TRBD1 for D (5 bases). CDR1 and CDR2 (germline): MGHRA, YSYEKL. The CDR3 extends over 14 amino acids. Trimming took 0 bases from V and 8 from J, leaving 10 bases between them. CDR3 residues: CASSQDRAEEKLFF. The CDR3 nucleotides read TGCGCCAGCAGCCAAGACAGGGCAGAAGAAAAACTGTTTTTT.

The sample holds a few counts of this clone. The chain recombines TRBV14 with TRBJ2-3; D remains unclear. The V gene lost 4 bases and the J gene lost 5 bases, with 7 bases spanning the gap. CDR3 length equals 12 residues. Germline V gene lookup returns CDR1 SGHDN and CDR2 FVKESK. CDR3 region: CASSLYLDTQYF. In DNA form, the CDR3 reads TGTGCCAGCAGCCTCTATCTAGATACGCAGTATTTT.

V and J are TRBV19 and TRBJ1-5; no clear D. The CDR3 runs 13 residues. Per the germline V gene, CDR1 is LNHDA and CDR2 is SQIVND (reference sequence). V lost 11 bases and J 3 bases, leaving 14 bases between the germline ends. The CDR3 DNA sequence: TGTGCCGGACGTGAGGGCCCCAATCAGCCCCAGCATTTT. It yields the protein CAGREGPNQPQHF.

This clone was counted a single time. This chain joins TRBV2 and TRBJ2-7, with 7 bases that match TRBD1. V gave up 6 bases and J gave up 3 bases; unmatched junction bases: 17. Germline CDR1 SNHLY, CDR2 FYNNEI. CDR3 size: 17 residues. CDR3 in amino acids: CASRNDRVYGGRYEQYF. CDR3 bases: TGTGCCAGCAGGAATGACAGGGTGTACGGTGGACGCTACGAGCAGTACTTC.

The genes are TRBV12-5 and TRBJ1-2, with 10 bases identical to TRBD1. The CDR3 contains 14 residues. The V segment lost 7 bases and the J segment 4 bases; nucleotides outside the gene matches: 6. The V gene's germline CDR1 is LGHNT and CDR2 FRNRAP. The CDR3 is CASAVTGGSYGYTF. The CDR3 nucleotides are TGTGCTAGTGCCGTGACAGGGGGCAGCTATGGCTACACCTTC.

This rearrangement joins TRBV9 to TRBJ1-6, with TRBD1 identical over 8 bases. This CDR3 spans 15 amino acids. Germline V gives CDR1 SGDLS, CDR2 YYNGEE. The J segment lost 12 bases and the V segment lost 3 bases, leaving 11 bases of the junction unmatched. CDR3 residues: CASSATGATRGPLHF. CDR3 bases: TGTGCCAGCAGCGCGACAGGGGCCACGAGGGGACCCCTCCACTTT.

The CDR3 coding sequence is TGTGCCAGCAGTCCGACGGGTTACGCAGATACGCAGTATTTT. This codes for CASSPTGYADTQYF. The chain joins TRBV6-5 to TRBJ2-3; D not resolved. V was cut by 5 bases and J by 4 bases, with 13 bases left in between. The length of the CDR3 is 14 residues. CDR1 is MNHEY and CDR2 is SVGAGI in the germline V gene.

As to this clone: Other DNA sequences of this sample code for an identical CDR3. The chain joins TRBV4-3 to TRBJ1-2, with a weak D call TRBD1 (5 bases). This CDR3 spans 13 amino acids. Germline values: CDR1 LGHNA, CDR2 YSLEER. The V end was cut by 1 base, the J end by 4 bases, with 7 bases between. CDR3 coding DNA: TGCGCCAGCAGCCAAGCAACAGGCTATGGCTACACCTTC. Translated: CASSQATGYGYTF.

This chain uses TRBV6-6 with TRBJ1-1, with D possibly matching TRBD1 (6 bases). The length of the CDR3 is 13 residues. The V gene lost 10 bases and the J gene lost 2 bases, with 14 bases spanning the gap. Per the germline V gene, CDR1 is MNHNY and CDR2 is SVGAGI (reference sequence). CDR3 nucleotide sequence: TGTGCCACCAAAAGGACAGAAAACACTGAAGCTTTCTTT. Amino acids: CATKRTENTEAFF.